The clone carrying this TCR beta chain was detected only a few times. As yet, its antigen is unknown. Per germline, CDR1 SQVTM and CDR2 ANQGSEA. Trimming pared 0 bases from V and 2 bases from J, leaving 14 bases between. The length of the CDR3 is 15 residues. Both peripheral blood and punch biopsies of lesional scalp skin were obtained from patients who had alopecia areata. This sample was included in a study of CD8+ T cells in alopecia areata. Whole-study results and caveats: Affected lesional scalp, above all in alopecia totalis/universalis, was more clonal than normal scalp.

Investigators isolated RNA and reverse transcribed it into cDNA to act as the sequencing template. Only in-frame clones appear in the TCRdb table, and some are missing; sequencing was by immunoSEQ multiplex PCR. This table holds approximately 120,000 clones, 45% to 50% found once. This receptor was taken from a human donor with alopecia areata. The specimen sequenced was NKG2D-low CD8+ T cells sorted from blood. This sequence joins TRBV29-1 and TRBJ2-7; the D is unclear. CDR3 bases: TGCAGCGTTGAAGACCCGGCGGCAAGCCCCTACGAGCAGTACTTC. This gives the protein CSVEDPAASPYEQYF.